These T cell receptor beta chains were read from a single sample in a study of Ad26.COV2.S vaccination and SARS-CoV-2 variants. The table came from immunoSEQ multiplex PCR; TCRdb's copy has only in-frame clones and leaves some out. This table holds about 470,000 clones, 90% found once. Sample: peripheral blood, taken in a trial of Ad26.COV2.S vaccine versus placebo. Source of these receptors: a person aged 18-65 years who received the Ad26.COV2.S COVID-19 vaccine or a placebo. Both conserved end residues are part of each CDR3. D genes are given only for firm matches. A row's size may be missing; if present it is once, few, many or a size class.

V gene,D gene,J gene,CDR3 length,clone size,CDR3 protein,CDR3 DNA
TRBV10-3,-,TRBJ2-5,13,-,CAISVGVQETQYF,TGTGCCATCAGTGTAGGGGTCCAAGAGACCCAGTACTTC
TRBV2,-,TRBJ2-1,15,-,CASRLQGSSYNEQFF,TGTGCCAGCAGATTACAGGGTAGCTCCTACAATGAGCAGTTCTTC
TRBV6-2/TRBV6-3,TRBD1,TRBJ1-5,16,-,CASSRPRQGAIQPQHF,TGTGCCAGCAGCCGACCACGACAGGGGGCAATTCAGCCCCAGCATTTT
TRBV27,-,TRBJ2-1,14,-,CASSLSSGAYEQFF,TGTGCCAGCAGTTTATCATCAGGGGCGTACGAGCAGTTCTTC
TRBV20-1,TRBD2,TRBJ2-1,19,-,CSASPRGLAGYGLDNEQFF,TGCAGTGCTAGTCCCCGGGGACTAGCGGGATATGGGTTGGACAATGAGCAGTTCTTC
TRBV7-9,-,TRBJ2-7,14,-,CASSPLSGNYEQYF,TGTGCCAGCAGCCCCCTAAGTGGGAATTACGAGCAGTACTTC
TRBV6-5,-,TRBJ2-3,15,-,CASSYSRGPTDTQYF,TGTGCCAGCAGTTACTCTCGAGGTCCGACAGATACGCAGTATTTT
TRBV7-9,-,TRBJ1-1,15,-,CASSLPGGQNTEAFF,TGTGCCAGCAGCTTACCGGGGGGACAGAACACTGAAGCTTTCTTT
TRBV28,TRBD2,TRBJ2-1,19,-,CASSSTGTSGASSYNEQFF,TGTGCCAGCAGCTCGACCGGGACTAGCGGGGCCAGCTCCTACAATGAGCAGTTCTTC
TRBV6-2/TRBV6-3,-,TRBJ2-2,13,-,CASSYPPPGELFF,TGTGCCAGCAGTTACCCGCCGCCCGGGGAGCTGTTTTTT
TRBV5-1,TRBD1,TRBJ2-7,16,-,CASSSPTGELLYEQYF,TGCGCCAGCAGCAGTCCAACAGGGGAATTATTATACGAGCAGTACTTC
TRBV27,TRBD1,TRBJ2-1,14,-,CASGTNRGLDEQFF,TGTGCCAGCGGTACCAACAGGGGGCTTGATGAGCAGTTCTTC
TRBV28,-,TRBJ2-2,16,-,CASSSDRDLYTGELFF,TGTGCCAGCAGTTCCGACCGGGACTTATACACCGGGGAGCTGTTTTTT
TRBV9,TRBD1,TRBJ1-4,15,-,CASSVAGRGGEKLFF,TGTGCCAGCAGCGTAGCTGGCAGGGGGGGCGAAAAACTGTTTTTT
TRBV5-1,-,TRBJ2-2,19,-,CASSLVPQFERRPTGELFF,TGCGCCAGCAGCTTGGTTCCCCAGTTTGAGCGGCGACCTACCGGGGAGCTGTTTTTT
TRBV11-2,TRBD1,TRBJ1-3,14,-,CASSPTRGGNTIYF,TGTGCCAGCAGCCCCACCAGGGGGGGAAACACCATATATTTT
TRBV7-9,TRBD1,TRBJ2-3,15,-,CASTQGDRRTDTQYF,TGTGCCAGCACACAGGGGGACCGACGCACAGATACGCAGTATTTT
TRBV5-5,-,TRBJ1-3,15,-,CASSLGVSSGNTIYF,TGTGCCAGCAGCCTGGGGGTCAGCTCTGGAAACACCATATATTTT
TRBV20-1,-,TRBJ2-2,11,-,CSARNYGELFF,TGCAGTGCTAGGAACTACGGGGAGCTGTTTTTT
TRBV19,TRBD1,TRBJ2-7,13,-,CASRDRGNYEQYF,TGTGCCAGCCGGGACAGGGGGAACTACGAGCAGTACTTC
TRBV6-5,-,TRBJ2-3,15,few,CASSIFRSQPDTQYF,TGTGCCAGCAGTATTTTCAGGTCACAGCCAGATACGCAGTATTTT
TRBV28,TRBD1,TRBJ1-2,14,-,CASSDTGVGYGYTF,TGTGCCAGCAGTGATACAGGGGTAGGCTATGGCTACACCTTC
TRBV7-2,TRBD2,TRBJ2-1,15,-,CASSGLAGGYREQFF,TGTGCCAGCAGCGGACTAGCGGGAGGGTATAGGGAGCAGTTCTTC
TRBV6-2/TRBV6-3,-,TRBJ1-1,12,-,CASSWNRLDSKF,TGTGCCAGCAGTTGGAACAGATTGGACTCAAAGTTT
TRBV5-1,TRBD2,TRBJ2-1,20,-,CASSLGDRGLAGLFSYEQFF,TGCGCCAGCAGCTTGGGCGACCGGGGACTAGCGGGATTGTTTAGCTATGAGCAGTTCTTC
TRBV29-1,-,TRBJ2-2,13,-,CSVLGANTGELFF,TGCAGCGTTTTAGGCGCGAACACCGGGGAGCTGTTTTTT
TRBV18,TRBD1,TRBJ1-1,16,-,CASSPPSGQGDTEAFF,TGTGCCAGCTCACCACCGTCCGGACAGGGAGACACTGAAGCTTTCTTT
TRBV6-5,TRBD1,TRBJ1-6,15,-,CASSLTGVNNSPLHF,TGTGCCAGCAGTCTGACAGGGGTGAATAATTCACCCCTCCACTTT
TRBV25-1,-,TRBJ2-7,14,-,CASRPTRYAYEQYF,TGTGCCAGCCGCCCCACACGTTACGCCTACGAGCAGTACTTC
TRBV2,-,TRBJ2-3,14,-,CASSVALTTDTQYF,TGTGCCAGCAGTGTTGCACTCACCACAGATACGCAGTATTTT
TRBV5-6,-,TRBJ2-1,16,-,CASSPLGRGSYNEQFF,TGTGCCAGCAGCCCGCTCGGGCGGGGTTCCTACAATGAGCAGTTCTTC
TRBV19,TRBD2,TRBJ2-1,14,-,CASTPSGRALEQFF,TGTGCCAGTACCCCTAGCGGGAGGGCCCTTGAGCAGTTCTTC
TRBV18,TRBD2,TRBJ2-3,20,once,CASSLTGLAGGPWSTDTQYF,TGTGCCAGCTCACTAACGGGACTAGCGGGAGGGCCGTGGAGCACAGATACGCAGTATTTT
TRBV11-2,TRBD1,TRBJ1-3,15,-,CASSPGQDSGNTIYF,TGTGCCAGCAGCCCCGGACAGGACTCTGGAAACACCATATATTTT
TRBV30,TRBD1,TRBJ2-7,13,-,CAWSVYRGYEQYF,TGTGCCTGGAGTGTGTACAGGGGCTACGAGCAGTACTTC
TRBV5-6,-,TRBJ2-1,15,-,CASSLVRLGYNEQFF,TGTGCCAGCAGCTTGGTCCGGCTGGGCTACAATGAGCAGTTCTTC
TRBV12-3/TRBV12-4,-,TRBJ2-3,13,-,CANRAPSLDTQYF,TGTGCTAACCGGGCACCTTCCCTAGATACGCAGTATTTT
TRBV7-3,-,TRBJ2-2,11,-,CASSNTGELFF,TGTGCCAGCAGCAACACCGGGGAGCTGTTTTTT
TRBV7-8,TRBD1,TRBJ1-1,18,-,CASSSLLGQGGMNTEAFF,TGTGCCAGCAGTTCCCTCCTGGGACAGGGGGGCATGAACACTGAAGCTTTCTTT
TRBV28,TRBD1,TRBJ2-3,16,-,CASSLPGQGSADTQYF,TGTGCCAGCAGTTTACCGGGACAGGGTTCGGCAGATACGCAGTATTTT
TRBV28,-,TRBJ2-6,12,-,CASSSGANVLTF,TGTGCCAGCAGTTCTGGGGCCAACGTCCTGACTTTC
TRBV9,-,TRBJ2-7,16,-,CASSVSRELYGYEQYF,TGTGCCAGCAGCGTCTCCAGGGAATTGTATGGCTACGAGCAGTACTTC
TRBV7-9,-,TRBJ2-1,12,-,CASNLEGGEQFF,TGTGCCAGCAACTTGGAGGGGGGGGAGCAGTTCTTC
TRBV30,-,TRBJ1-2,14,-,CAWTPSAAAYGYTF,TGTGCCTGGACCCCTTCGGCAGCTGCCTATGGCTACACCTTC
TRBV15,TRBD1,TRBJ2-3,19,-,CATSRHPGQGAVDTDTQYF,TGTGCCACCAGCAGACACCCGGGACAGGGGGCGGTCGACACAGATACGCAGTATTTT